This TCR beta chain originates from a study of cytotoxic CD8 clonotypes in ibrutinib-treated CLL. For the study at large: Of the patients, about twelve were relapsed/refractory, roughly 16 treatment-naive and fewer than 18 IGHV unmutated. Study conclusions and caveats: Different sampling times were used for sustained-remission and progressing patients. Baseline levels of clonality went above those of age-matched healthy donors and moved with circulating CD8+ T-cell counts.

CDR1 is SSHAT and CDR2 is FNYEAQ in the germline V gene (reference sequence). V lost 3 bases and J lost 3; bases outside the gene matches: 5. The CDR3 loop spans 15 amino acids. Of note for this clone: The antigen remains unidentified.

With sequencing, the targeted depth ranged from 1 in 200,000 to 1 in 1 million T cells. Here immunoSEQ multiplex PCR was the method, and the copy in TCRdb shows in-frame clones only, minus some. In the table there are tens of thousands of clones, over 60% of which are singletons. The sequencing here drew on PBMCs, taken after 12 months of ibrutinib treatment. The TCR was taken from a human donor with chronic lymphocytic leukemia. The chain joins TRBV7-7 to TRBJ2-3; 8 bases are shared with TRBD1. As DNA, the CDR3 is TGTGCCAGCAGCTTGACGGACAGGGAAACAGATACGCAGTATTTT. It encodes CASSLTDRETDTQYF.